This T cell receptor (beta chain) was profiled in a study of CD8+ T cells in alopecia areata. Study outcomes and limitations: Sequences from scalp samples also cover resident alphabeta T cells of normal skin.

Treatment given: oral pan-JAK inhibitor, 5-10 mg twice daily. Once RNA had been extracted, it was reverse transcribed into cDNA to act as the sequencing template. Clones were sequenced by immunoSEQ multiplex PCR, and TCRdb holds only the in-frame ones, with some missing. The sample gives 120,000 to 150,000 clones, 85% to 90% of which show up once; less than 15% is in the top ten. V shed 2 bases and J shed 6 bases, with 13 bases lying between them. This CDR3 region has 15 residues. Looked up from germline, CDR1 is SNHLY and CDR2 is FYNNEI. A remark on this clone: Its antigen is not known.

The V call is TRBV2, the J call TRBJ2-2; the D is unclear. The clonotype originates from a human donor with alopecia areata. The sequencing here drew on CD8+ T cells sorted from blood, taken at week 4, from a patient treated with tofacitinib. The CDR3 DNA sequence: TGTGCCAGCAGTGAAAGATTTGACGGAGCCGGGGAGCTGTTTTTT. Translation: CASSERFDGAGELFF.